This T cell receptor (beta chain) came from a study of cytomegalovirus exposure and HLA in healthy donors. Overall study results and limits: A few chains tied to CMV proved CMV antigen-specific in vitro. For presence/absence analyses, sequencing depth was assumed to be roughly uniform across donors. Other equally common chains were less clonally expanded than HLA-associated TCR beta chains, a later analysis showed. CMV serostatus was the only immune exposure information that was available.

The PCR ran on 60 Vbeta and 13 Jbeta primers. Data came from immunoSEQ multiplex PCR; TCRdb stores just in-frame clones and leaves some out. Of under 150,000 clones listed, approximately 75% are singletons. In its sample, this clone was seen once. Its antigen is not known. With 5 bases removed from V and 4 bases from J, the gap between germline ends came to 9 bases. In germline, CDR1 is SGHVS, CDR2 FNYEAQ. The CDR3 runs to 13 residues. The sequence was collected from a man aged 50 or older in good health and CMV-seropositive. The V and J genes are TRBV7-6 and TRBJ1-5; maybe TRBD1 (6 bases). Sequenced sample: PBMCs. The CDR3 is CASSGQPNQPQHF. The CDR3 DNA reads TGTGCCAGCAGCGGACAGCCAAATCAGCCCCAGCATTTT.